A selection of T cell receptor beta chains follows, all from one sample in a study of T cell changes during pregnancy in multiple sclerosis. Some clones are missing from TCRdb's copy, which holds only in-frame ones; the method was immunoSEQ multiplex PCR. The sample contains 35,000 or so clones, around nine tenths of which appear only once. The sample consisted of CD4+ T cells from peripheral blood mononuclear cells, taken in the first trimester of pregnancy. These receptors were collected from a female donor with multiple sclerosis, enrolled in a pregnancy study. The CDR3 runs from the conserved cysteine through the conserved F or W. The D gene is left open where the match is weak. For some rows the clone size is stated as once, few or many, or as a class when expanded; others skip it.

V	J	D	size	CDR3	DNA
TRBV25-1	TRBJ2-7	NA	NA	CASSTPGVYEQYF	TGTGCCAGCAGTACCCCCGGGGTCTACGAGCAGTACTTC
TRBV5-4	TRBJ2-7	NA	medium-sized	CASSYPGTPAGEQYF	TGTGCCAGCAGCTATCCCGGGACTCCGGCAGGCGAGCAGTACTTC
TRBV6-6	TRBJ2-1	NA	NA	CASREGDTTYNEQFF	TGTGCCAGCAGGGAAGGGGATACGACCTACAATGAGCAGTTCTTC
TRBV29-1	TRBJ2-1	NA	NA	CSVYRFNEQFF	TGCAGCGTTTATCGGTTCAATGAGCAGTTCTTC
TRBV5-4	TRBJ2-1	NA	NA	CASSLASSGSYNEQFF	TGTGCCAGCAGCTTGGCCTCTTCGGGTTCCTACAATGAGCAGTTCTTC
TRBV2	TRBJ1-2	NA	medium-sized	CASSSYLNPYGYTF	TGTGCCAGCAGTTCCTACCTAAACCCCTATGGCTACACCTTC
TRBV29-1	TRBJ2-7	NA	NA	CSVSGTKNYEQYF	TGCAGCGTAAGCGGGACAAAAAACTACGAGCAGTACTTC
TRBV28	TRBJ2-7	TRBD2	once	CASISGGSSYEQYF	TGTGCCAGCATCTCGGGGGGGAGCTCCTACGAGCAGTACTTC
TRBV7-3	TRBJ2-7	NA	NA	CASSQATPYEQYF	TGTGCCAGCAGCCAAGCTACCCCCTACGAGCAGTACTTC
TRBV27	TRBJ2-7	NA	NA	CATTMRTYEQYF	TGTGCTACGACGATGCGGACCTACGAGCAGTACTTC
TRBV9	TRBJ2-4	NA	once	CASSETGTKNIQYF	TGTGCCAGCAGCGAAACAGGGACCAAAAACATTCAGTACTTC
TRBV29-1	TRBJ2-7	NA	NA	CSAQRSGDYEQYF	TGCAGCGCGCAGCGGTCTGGGGACTACGAGCAGTACTTC
TRBV2	TRBJ2-2	NA	once	CASSEQGTSNGELFF	TGTGCCAGCAGTGAACAGGGAACGTCGAACGGGGAGCTGTTTTTT
TRBV5-4	TRBJ2-3	NA	NA	CASSSSTDTQYF	TGTGCCAGCAGCTCGAGTACAGATACGCAGTATTTT
TRBV5-1	TRBJ2-1	NA	NA	CASSSDRGNNEQFF	TGCGCCAGCAGCTCGGACCGGGGAAACAATGAGCAGTTCTTC
TRBV5-1	TRBJ2-1	TRBD2	once	CASSLILAGVGSEQFF	TGCGCCAGCAGCTTGATCCTAGCGGGGGTAGGATCTGAGCAGTTCTTC
TRBV7-3	TRBJ2-1	TRBD2	NA	CASSPASGGNYNEQFF	TGTGCCAGCAGCCCCGCTAGCGGGGGGAACTACAATGAGCAGTTCTTC
TRBV7-9	TRBJ1-1	TRBD1	NA	CASSLGGQGGGEAFF	TGTGCCAGCAGCTTAGGGGGACAGGGCGGCGGTGAAGCTTTCTTT
TRBV5-6	TRBJ2-1	TRBD2	NA	CASSFSGRKYNEQFF	TGTGCCAGCAGCTTTAGCGGGAGGAAGTACAATGAGCAGTTCTTC
TRBV11-2	TRBJ1-2	TRBD1	NA	CASSQGTAIAGYTF	TGTGCCAGCAGCCAGGGGACAGCCATAGCTGGCTACACCTTC
TRBV21-1	TRBJ1-4	NA	NA	CASSKLHPPGILAEKLFF	TGTGCCAGCAGCAAGCTACATCCTCCCGGGATCTTGGCTGAAAAACTGTTTTTT
TRBV5-4	TRBJ2-1	TRBD1	NA	CASSHGTDPYNEQFF	TGTGCCAGCAGCCACGGGACAGATCCTTACAATGAGCAGTTCTTC
TRBV11-3	TRBJ2-1	NA	NA	CASSNNRYNEQFF	TGTGCCAGCAGCAACAACCGTTACAATGAGCAGTTCTTC
TRBV5-8	TRBJ2-2	TRBD2	once	CASRAREGLRTGELFF	TGTGCCAGCAGGGCCCGGGAGGGCCTTCGAACCGGGGAGCTGTTTTTT
TRBV5-4	TRBJ2-7	TRBD1	NA	CASSPRVPGQDAYEQYF	TGTGCCAGCAGCCCGAGGGTTCCTGGACAGGATGCCTACGAGCAGTACTTC
TRBV6-1	TRBJ1-4	TRBD1	few	CASSLDRGWRKLFF	TGTGCCAGCAGCCTAGACAGGGGCTGGCGAAAACTGTTTTTT
TRBV4-1	TRBJ2-2	TRBD2	NA	CASSKLLGLAELFF	TGCGCCAGCAGCAAACTTCTGGGACTAGCGGAGCTGTTTTTT
TRBV5-8	TRBJ1-1	TRBD1	once	CASSPDRGLAFF	TGTGCCAGCAGTCCGGACAGGGGGCTGGCTTTCTTT
TRBV5-1	TRBJ2-1	TRBD2	NA	CASSPGTSGYNEQFF	TGCGCCAGCAGTCCCGGGACTAGCGGGTACAATGAGCAGTTCTTC
TRBV7-9	TRBJ1-2	TRBD1	few	CASSSLGTEYGYTF	TGTGCCAGCAGCTCACTTGGGACAGAATATGGCTACACCTTC
TRBV6-7	TRBJ2-7	NA	NA	CASSPIAVGGSSYEQYF	TGTGCCAGCAGCCCCATTGCGGTGGGGGGAAGCTCCTACGAGCAGTACTTC
TRBV20-1	TRBJ2-4	NA	NA	CSAFRGDIQYF	TGCAGTGCCTTCAGGGGAGACATTCAGTACTTC
TRBV6-1	TRBJ1-3	NA	NA	CASSVSGNTIYF	TGTGCCAGCAGTGTATCTGGAAACACCATATATTTT
TRBV29-1	TRBJ1-1	TRBD1	few	CSVEDLGRTGGAAFF	TGCAGCGTTGAAGACCTAGGTAGGACAGGGGGCGCAGCTTTCTTT
TRBV25-1	TRBJ1-2	TRBD1	NA	CASSETGGYTF	TGTGCCAGCAGTGAGACAGGGGGCTACACCTTC
TRBV4-2	TRBJ2-2	TRBD1	NA	CASSQVWPGTGSANTGELFF	TGTGCCAGCAGCCAAGTATGGCCCGGGACAGGGTCCGCGAACACCGGGGAGCTGTTTTTT